Presented here are 3 T cell receptor beta chains from one specimen sequenced in a study of blood T cell repertoires in COVID-19. Only in-frame clones appear in the TCRdb table, and some are missing; sequencing was by immunoSEQ multiplex PCR. The repertoire includes a few hundred thousand clones, 84% of them detected once, and about 9.1% sits in the top ten. Sample: peripheral blood. The receptors come from a human donor in a cohort sampled during active COVID-19.

The gene calls are TRBV6-5 and TRBJ2-6; D is undetermined. Germline assignment: CDR1 MNHEY and CDR2 SVGAGI. Trimming stripped 8 bases from V and 0 bases from J, with 11 bases between. The CDR3 sequence is 15 residues long. The CDR3 protein is CASRLGRSGANVLTF. In nucleotides, the CDR3 is TGTGCCAGCCGGCTTGGGCGCTCTGGGGCCAACGTCCTGACTTTC.

This chain connects TRBV19 to TRBJ1-3; maybe TRBD1 (5 bases). The V gene lost 3 bases and the J gene lost 1 base, with 13 bases spanning the gap. The CDR3 is 16 residues long. Germline assignment: CDR1 LNHDA and CDR2 SQIVND (reference sequence). The CDR3 DNA is TGTGCCAGTAGTATCAGTCAACAGGCATCTGGAAACACCATATATTTT. Translated, it gives CASSISQQASGNTIYF.

This clone is a singleton in its sample. The chain recombines TRBV5-5 with TRBJ1-4; D is perhaps TRBD1 (6 bases). CDR3 length equals 15 residues. Germline CDR1 SGHKS, CDR2 YYEKEE (reference sequence). V lost 4 bases and J lost 5, with 15 bases in between. The CDR3 loop is CASSPRTAQNEKLFF. CDR3 nucleotides: TGTGCCAGCAGCCCCAGGACAGCTCAGAATGAAAAACTGTTTTTT.